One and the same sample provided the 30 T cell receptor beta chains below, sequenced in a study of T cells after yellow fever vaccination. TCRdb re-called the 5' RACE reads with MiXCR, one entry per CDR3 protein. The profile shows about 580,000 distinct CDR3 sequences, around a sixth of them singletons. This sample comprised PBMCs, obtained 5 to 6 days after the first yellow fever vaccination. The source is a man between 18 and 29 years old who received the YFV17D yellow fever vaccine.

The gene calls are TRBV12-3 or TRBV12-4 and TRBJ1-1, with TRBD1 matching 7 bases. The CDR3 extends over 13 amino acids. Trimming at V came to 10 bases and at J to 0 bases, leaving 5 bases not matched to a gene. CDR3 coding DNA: TGTGCCACAGACAGGGTTCTGAACACTGAAGCTTTCTTT. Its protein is CATDRVLNTEAFF.

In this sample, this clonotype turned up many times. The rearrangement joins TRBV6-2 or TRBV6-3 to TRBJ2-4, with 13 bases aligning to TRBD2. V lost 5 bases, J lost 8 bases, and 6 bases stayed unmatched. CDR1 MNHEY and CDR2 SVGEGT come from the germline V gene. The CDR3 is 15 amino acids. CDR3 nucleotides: TGTGCCAGCAGTGGGACTAGCGGGGAAGGGGACATTCAGTACTTC. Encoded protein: CASSGTSGEGDIQYF.

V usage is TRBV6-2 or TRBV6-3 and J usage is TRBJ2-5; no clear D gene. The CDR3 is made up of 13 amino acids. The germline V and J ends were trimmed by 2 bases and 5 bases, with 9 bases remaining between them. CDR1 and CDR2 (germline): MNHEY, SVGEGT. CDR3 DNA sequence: TGTGCCAGCAGTTACGGTTCCTGGGAGACCCAGTACTTC. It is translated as CASSYGSWETQYF.

CDR3 DNA: TGCGCCAGCAGCGCCCTAGCGGGGGAGTACAATGAGCAGTTCTTC. Its translation is CASSALAGEYNEQFF. The rearrangement uses TRBV4-3 and TRBJ2-1; 10 positions agree with TRBD2. Germline V gives CDR1 LGHNA, CDR2 YSLEER. The CDR3 consists of 15 residues. V lost 5 bases, J lost 4 bases, and 5 bases stayed unmatched.

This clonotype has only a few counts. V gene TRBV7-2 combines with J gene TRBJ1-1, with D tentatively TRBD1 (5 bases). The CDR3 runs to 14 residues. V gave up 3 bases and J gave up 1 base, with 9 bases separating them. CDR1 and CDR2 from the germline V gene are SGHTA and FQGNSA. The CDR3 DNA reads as TGTGCCAGCAGCTTTGGCAGGGCGAACACTGAAGCTTTCTTT. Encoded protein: CASSFGRANTEAFF. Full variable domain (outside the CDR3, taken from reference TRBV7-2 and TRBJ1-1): GAGVSQSPSNKVTEKGKDVELRCDPISGHTALYWYRQSLGQGLEFLIYFQGNSAPDKSGLPSDRFSAERTGGSVSTLTIQRTQQEDSAVYLCASSFGRANTEAFFGQGTRLTVV.

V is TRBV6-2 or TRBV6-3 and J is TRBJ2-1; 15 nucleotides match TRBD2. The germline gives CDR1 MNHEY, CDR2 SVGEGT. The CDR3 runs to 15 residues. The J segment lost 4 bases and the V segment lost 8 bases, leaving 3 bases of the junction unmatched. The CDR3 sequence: CASAGTSGGYNEQFF. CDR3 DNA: TGTGCCAGCGCTGGGACTAGCGGGGGGTACAATGAGCAGTTCTTC.

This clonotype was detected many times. The CDR3 reads CASSYKEANSGQETQYF. The CDR3 region has the DNA TGTGCCAGCAGTTACAAGGAGGCTAACAGCGGGCAAGAGACCCAGTACTTC. The chain links TRBV6-5 to TRBJ2-5; possible D gene TRBD2, 6 bases. The CDR3 is 17 amino acids. V was shortened by 2 bases and J by 2 bases, with 18 bases between the two germline ends. The germline gives CDR1 MNHEY, CDR2 SVGAGI.

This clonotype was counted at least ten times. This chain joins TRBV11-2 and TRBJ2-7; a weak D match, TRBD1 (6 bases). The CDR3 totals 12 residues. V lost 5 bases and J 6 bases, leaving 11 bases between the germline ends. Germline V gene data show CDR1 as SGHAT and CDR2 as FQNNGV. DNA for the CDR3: TGTGCCAGCAGCCCGGACAGTCTCGAGCAGTACGTC. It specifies CASSPDSLEQYV.

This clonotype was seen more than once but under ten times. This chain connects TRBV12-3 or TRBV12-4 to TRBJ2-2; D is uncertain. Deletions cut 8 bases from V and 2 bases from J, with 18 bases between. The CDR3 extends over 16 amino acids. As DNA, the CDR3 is TGTGCCAGCCGAAGGCAGACCCTTTTTAACACCGGGGAGCTGTTTTTT. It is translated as CASRRQTLFNTGELFF.

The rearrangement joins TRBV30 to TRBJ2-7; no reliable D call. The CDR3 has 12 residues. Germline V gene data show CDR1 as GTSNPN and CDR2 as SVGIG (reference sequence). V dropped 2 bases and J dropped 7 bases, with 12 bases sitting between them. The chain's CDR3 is CAWSYQVGEQYF. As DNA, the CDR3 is TGTGCCTGGAGTTACCAGGTTGGGGAGCAGTACTTC.

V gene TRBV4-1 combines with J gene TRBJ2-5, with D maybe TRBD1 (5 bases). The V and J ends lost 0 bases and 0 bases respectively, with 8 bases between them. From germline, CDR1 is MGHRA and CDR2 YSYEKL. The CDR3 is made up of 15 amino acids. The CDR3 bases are TGCGCCAGCAGCCAAGAGGGGCGACACCAAGAGACCCAGTACTTC. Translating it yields CASSQEGRHQETQYF.

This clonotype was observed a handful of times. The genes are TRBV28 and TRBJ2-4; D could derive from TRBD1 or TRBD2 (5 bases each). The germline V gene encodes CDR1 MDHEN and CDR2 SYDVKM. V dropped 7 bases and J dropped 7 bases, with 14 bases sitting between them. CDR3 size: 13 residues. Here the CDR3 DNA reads TGTGCCAGCATCGAGGGGACGGGGAACATTCAGTACTTC. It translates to CASIEGTGNIQYF.

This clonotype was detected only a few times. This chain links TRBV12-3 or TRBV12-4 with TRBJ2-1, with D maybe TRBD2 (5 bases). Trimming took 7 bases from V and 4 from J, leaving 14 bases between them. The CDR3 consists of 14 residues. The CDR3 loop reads CASTPFGIYNEQFF. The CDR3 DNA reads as TGTGCCAGCACCCCCTTCGGGATTTACAATGAGCAGTTCTTC.

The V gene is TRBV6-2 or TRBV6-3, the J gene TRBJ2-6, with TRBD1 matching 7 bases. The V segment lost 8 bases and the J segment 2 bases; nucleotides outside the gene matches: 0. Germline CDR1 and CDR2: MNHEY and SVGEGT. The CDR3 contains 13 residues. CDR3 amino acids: CASGTAGANVLTF. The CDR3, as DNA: TGTGCCAGCGGGACAGCTGGGGCCAACGTCCTGACTTTC.

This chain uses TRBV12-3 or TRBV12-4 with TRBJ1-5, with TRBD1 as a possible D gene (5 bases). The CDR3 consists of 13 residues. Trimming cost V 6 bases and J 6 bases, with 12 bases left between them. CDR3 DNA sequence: TGTGCCAGCAGGTTGGGGACGGTTCAGCCCCAGCATTTT. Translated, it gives CASRLGTVQPQHF.

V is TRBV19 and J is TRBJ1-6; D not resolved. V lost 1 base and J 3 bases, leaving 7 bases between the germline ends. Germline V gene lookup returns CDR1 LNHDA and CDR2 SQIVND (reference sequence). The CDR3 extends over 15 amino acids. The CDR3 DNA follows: TGTGCCAGTAGTATAGCGGCCCTCTATAATTCACCCCTCCACTTT. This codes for CASSIAALYNSPLHF.

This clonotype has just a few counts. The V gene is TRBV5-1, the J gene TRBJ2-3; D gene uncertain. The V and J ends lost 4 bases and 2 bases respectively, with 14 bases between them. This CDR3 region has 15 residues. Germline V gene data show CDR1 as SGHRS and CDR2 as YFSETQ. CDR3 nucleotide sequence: TGCGCCAGCAGCCTTACGACGACCGTCACAGATACGCAGTATTTT. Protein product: CASSLTTTVTDTQYF.

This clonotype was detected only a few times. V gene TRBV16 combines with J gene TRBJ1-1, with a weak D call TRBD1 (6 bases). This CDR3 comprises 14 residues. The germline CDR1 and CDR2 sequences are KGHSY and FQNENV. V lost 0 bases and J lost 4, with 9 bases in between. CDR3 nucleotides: TGTGCCAGCAGCCAATCTTACAGGGCCACTGAAGCTTTCTTT. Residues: CASSQSYRATEAFF.

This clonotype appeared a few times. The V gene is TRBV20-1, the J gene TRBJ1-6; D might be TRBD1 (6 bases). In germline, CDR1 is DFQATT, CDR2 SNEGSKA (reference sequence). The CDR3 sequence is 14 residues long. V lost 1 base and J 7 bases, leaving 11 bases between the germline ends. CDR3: CSARGQGPNSPLHF. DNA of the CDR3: TGCAGTGCTAGAGGGCAGGGGCCCAATTCACCCCTCCACTTT.

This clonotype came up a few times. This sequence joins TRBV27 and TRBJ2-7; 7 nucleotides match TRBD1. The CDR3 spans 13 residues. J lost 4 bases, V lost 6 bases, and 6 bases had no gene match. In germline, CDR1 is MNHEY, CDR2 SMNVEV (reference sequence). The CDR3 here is CASRRTGEYEQYF. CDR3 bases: TGTGCCAGCAGGAGAACAGGGGAATACGAGCAGTACTTC.

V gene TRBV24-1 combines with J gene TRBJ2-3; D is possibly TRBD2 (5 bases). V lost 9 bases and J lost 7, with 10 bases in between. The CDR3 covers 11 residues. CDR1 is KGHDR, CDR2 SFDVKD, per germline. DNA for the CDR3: TGTGCCACCGTCTCCGGGAATACGCAGTATTTT. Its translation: CATVSGNTQYF.

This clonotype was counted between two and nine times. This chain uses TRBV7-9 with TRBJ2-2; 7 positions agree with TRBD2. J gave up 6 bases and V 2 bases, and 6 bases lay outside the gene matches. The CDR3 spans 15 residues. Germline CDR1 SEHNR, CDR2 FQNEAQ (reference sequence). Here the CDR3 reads CASSLWLADSGELFF. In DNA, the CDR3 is TGTGCCAGCAGCTTATGGCTAGCGGATTCCGGGGAGCTGTTTTTT. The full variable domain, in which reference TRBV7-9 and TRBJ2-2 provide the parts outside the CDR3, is DTGVSQNPRHKITKRGQNVTFRCDPISEHNRLYWYRQTLGQGPEFLTYFQNEAQLEKSRLLSDRFSAERPKGSFSTLEIQRTEQGDSAMYLCASSLWLADSGELFFGEGSRLTVL.

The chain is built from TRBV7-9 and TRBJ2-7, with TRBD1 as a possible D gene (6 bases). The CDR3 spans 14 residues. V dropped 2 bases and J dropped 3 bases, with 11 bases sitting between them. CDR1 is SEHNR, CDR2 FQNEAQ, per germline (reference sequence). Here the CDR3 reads CASSLQTGSYEQYF. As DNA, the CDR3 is TGTGCCAGCAGCTTACAAACAGGGAGCTACGAGCAGTACTTC.

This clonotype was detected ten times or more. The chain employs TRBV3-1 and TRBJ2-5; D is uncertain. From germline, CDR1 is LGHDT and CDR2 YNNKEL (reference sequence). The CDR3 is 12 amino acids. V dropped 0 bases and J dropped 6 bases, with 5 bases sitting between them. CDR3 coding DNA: TGTGCCAGCAGCCAAGATCGAAAGACCCAGTACTTC. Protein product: CASSQDRKTQYF.

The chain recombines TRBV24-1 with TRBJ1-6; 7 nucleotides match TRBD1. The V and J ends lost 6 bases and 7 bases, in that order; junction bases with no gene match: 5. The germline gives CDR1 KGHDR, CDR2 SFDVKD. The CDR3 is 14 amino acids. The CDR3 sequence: CATSSGQTNSPLHF. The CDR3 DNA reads TGTGCCACCAGTTCGGGACAGACAAATTCACCCCTCCACTTT.

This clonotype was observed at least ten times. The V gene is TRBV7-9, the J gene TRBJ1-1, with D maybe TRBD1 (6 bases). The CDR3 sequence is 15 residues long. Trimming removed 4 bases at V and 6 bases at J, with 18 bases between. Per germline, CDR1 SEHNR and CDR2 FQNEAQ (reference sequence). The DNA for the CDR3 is TGTGCCAGCAGCTCCCAGGGGAGTGTAGTAGCTGAAGCTTTCTTT. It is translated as CASSSQGSVVAEAFF.

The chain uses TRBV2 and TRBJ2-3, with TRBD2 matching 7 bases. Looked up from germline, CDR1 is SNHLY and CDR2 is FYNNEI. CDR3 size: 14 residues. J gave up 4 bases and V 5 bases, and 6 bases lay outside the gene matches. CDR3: CASSKTSVADTQYF. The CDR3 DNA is TGTGCCAGCAGTAAAACTAGCGTGGCAGATACGCAGTATTTT.

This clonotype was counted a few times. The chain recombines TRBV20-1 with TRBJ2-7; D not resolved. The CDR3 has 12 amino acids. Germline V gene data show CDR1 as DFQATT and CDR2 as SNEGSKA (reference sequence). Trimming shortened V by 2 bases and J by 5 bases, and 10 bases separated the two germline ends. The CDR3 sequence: CSARRSGDEQYF. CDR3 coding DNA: TGCAGTGCTAGAAGGTCAGGAGACGAGCAGTACTTC.

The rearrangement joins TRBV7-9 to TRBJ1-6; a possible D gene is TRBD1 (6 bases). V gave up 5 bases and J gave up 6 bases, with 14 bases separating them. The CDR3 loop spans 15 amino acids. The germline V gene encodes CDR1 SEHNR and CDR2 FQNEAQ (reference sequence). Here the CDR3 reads CASSPKDSFNSPLHF. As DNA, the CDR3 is TGTGCCAGCAGCCCGAAGGACAGCTTTAATTCACCCCTCCACTTT.

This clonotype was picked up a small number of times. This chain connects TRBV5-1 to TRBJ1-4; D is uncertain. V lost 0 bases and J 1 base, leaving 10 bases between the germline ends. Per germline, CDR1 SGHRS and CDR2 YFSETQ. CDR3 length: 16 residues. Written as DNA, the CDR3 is TGCGCCAGCAGCTTGGCCGCGGCCCTAACTAATGAAAAACTGTTTTTT. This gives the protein CASSLAAALTNEKLFF.